Presented here are 11 T cell receptor beta chains from one specimen sequenced in a study of cytomegalovirus exposure and HLA in healthy donors. Both 60 Vbeta primers and 13 Jbeta primers went into the PCR. Repertoires were generated with immunoSEQ multiplex PCR, while TCRdb's copy carries only in-frame clones and drops some. The table records 210,000 or so clones, 78% of them present only once. The sample was PBMCs. These receptors were collected from a boy between 10 and 17 years old in good health and CMV-seronegative.

The chain joins TRBV5-6 to TRBJ2-7, with 7 bases matching TRBD1. CDR3 length: 16 residues. Germline CDR1 SGHDT, CDR2 YYEEEE. The V and J ends lost 3 bases and 5 bases, in that order; junction bases with no gene match: 14. The CDR3 spells CASSSEIQGSSNEQYF. CDR3 nucleotide sequence: TGTGCCAGCAGCTCAGAGATACAGGGGTCGAGCAACGAGCAGTACTTC. Together with reference TRBV5-6 and TRBJ2-7, the CDR3 gives the full variable domain: DAGVTQSPTHLIKTRGQQVTLRCSPKSGHDTVSWYQQALGQGPQFIFQYYEEEERQRGNFPDRFSGHQFPNYSSELNVNALLLGDSALYLCASSSEIQGSSNEQYFGPGTRLTVT.

The chain links TRBV10-3 to TRBJ2-1, with TRBD1 identical over 8 bases. V dropped 3 bases and J dropped 3; count of bases not matched to a gene: 4. Per germline, CDR1 ENHRY and CDR2 SYGVKD. This CDR3 region has 15 residues. This CDR3 is CAISDGQGNYNEQFF. In DNA form, the CDR3 reads TGTGCCATCAGTGATGGACAGGGAAACTACAATGAGCAGTTCTTC.

The CDR3 DNA follows: TGCGCCAGCTCGAGGGGGTTCACTGAAGCTTTCTTT. Residues: CASSRGFTEAFF. The chain recombines TRBV10-1 with TRBJ1-1; D might be TRBD1 (6 bases). The V end was cut by 8 bases, the J end by 4 bases, with 11 bases between. The CDR3 sequence is 12 residues long. The germline gives CDR1 WNHNN, CDR2 SYGVQD (reference sequence).

The chain combines TRBV7-3 with TRBJ1-1; D gene unclear. The germline V and J ends were trimmed by 0 bases and 3 bases, with 8 bases remaining between them. This CDR3 spans 14 amino acids. CDR1 is SGHTA, CDR2 FQGTGA, per germline. The DNA of the CDR3 is TGTGCCAGCAGCTTAACCTCAGGATACACTGAAGCTTTCTTT. Amino acids: CASSLTSGYTEAFF.

This chain uses TRBV5-1 with TRBJ1-1, with D uncertain. The length of the CDR3 is 15 residues. V lost 0 bases, J lost 8 bases, and 17 bases lay in between. Germline-derived CDR1 and CDR2 are SGHRS and YFSETQ. The CDR3 region is CASSLDRREFAEAFF. CDR3 DNA: TGCGCCAGCAGCTTGGATAGACGGGAGTTCGCCGAAGCTTTCTTT.

This clone was observed a few times. The genes are TRBV7-7 and TRBJ2-3; D is possibly TRBD2 (5 bases). Trimming removed 3 bases from V and 1 base from J, with 8 bases in between. CDR1 is SSHAT, CDR2 FNYEAQ, per germline (reference sequence). CDR3 size: 14 residues. The CDR3: CASSLTGGTDTQYF. The CDR3 nucleotides are TGTGCCAGCAGCTTGACCGGGGGCACAGATACGCAGTATTTT. The variable domain in full, completed from reference TRBV7-7 and TRBJ2-3, reads GAGVSQSPRYKVTKRGQDVTLRCDPISSHATLYWYQQALGQGPEFLTYFNYEAQPDKSGLPSDRFSAERPEGSISTLTIQRTEQRDSAMYRCASSLTGGTDTQYFGPGTRLTVL.

This clone was seen more than once but under ten times. The CDR3 DNA sequence: TGCGCCAGCAGCTTGGAACTAGCGGGGCCCCAAGAGACCCAGTACTTC. Protein product: CASSLELAGPQETQYF. The J gene is TRBJ2-5, the V gene TRBV5-1, with TRBD2 matching over 10 bases. CDR1 and CDR2 (germline): SGHRS, YFSETQ. This CDR3 contains 16 residues. The ends lost 0 bases at V and 1 base at J; junction bases unmatched: 3.

V gene TRBV12-5 combines with J gene TRBJ1-1; 12 bases align to TRBD1. V lost 1 base, J lost 1 base, and 16 bases stayed unmatched. Germline lookup yields CDR1 LGHNT and CDR2 FRNRAP. The CDR3 consists of 21 residues. The CDR3 sequence is CASGLGTPGQGAPTRNTEAFF. DNA for the CDR3: TGTGCTAGTGGTTTGGGGACTCCGGGACAGGGGGCCCCAACCCGGAACACTGAAGCTTTCTTT.

The V and J genes are TRBV4-2 and TRBJ2-7; 11 bases are shared with TRBD2. V trimming: 11 bases; J trimming: 6 bases; junction bases outside the gene matches: 12. The CDR3 runs to 14 residues. The germline V gene encodes CDR1 LGHNA and CDR2 YNFKEQ. The CDR3 sequence: CAAGASGRNIEQYF. The CDR3 DNA reads TGTGCCGCCGGGGCTAGCGGGAGGAACATCGAGCAGTACTTC.

The chain employs TRBV7-8 and TRBJ1-4; D may be TRBD1 (6 bases). This CDR3 region has 16 residues. The V gene's germline CDR1 is SGHVS and CDR2 FQNEAQ. Trimming pared 5 bases from V and 3 bases from J, leaving 16 bases between. In DNA form, the CDR3 reads TGTGCCAGCAGCCGACCCTCCCAGGGGCCTAATGAAAAACTGTTTTTT. It translates to CASSRPSQGPNEKLFF.

The rearrangement links TRBV6-6 to TRBJ2-7; 13 bases align to TRBD2. The CDR3 is 14 residues long. V lost 5 bases, J lost 2 bases, and 0 bases stayed unmatched. Germline-derived CDR1 and CDR2 are MNHNY and SVGAGI (reference sequence). CDR3 in amino acids: CASSGTSGTYEQYF. In nucleotides, the CDR3 is TGTGCCAGCAGTGGGACTAGCGGGACCTACGAGCAGTACTTC.